This T cell receptor (beta chain) was sequenced for a study of Tregs in tolerant kidney transplant recipients. A remark on this clone: Its antigen is unknown.

The protocol was immunoSEQ multiplex PCR, while the TCRdb copy is restricted to in-frame clones and leaves out a portion. Of about 8,600 clones in the sample, roughly half are singletons; the top ten hold 5% to 5.5%. The CDR3 has 15 amino acids. V was shortened by 5 bases and J by 10 bases, with 21 bases between the two germline ends. Germline-derived CDR1 and CDR2 are SGHTA and FQGTGA. Sequences were obtained from CD4+ T cells from blood cultured with allogeneic cells. This receptor was taken from a human donor in good health. The V and J genes are TRBV7-3 and TRBJ2-1, with D perhaps being TRBD1 or TRBD2 (5 bases each). Here the CDR3 reads CASSRTGTSGGEQFF. CDR3 bases: TGTGCCAGCAGCCGAACCGGGACCTCCGGCGGGGAGCAGTTCTTC.